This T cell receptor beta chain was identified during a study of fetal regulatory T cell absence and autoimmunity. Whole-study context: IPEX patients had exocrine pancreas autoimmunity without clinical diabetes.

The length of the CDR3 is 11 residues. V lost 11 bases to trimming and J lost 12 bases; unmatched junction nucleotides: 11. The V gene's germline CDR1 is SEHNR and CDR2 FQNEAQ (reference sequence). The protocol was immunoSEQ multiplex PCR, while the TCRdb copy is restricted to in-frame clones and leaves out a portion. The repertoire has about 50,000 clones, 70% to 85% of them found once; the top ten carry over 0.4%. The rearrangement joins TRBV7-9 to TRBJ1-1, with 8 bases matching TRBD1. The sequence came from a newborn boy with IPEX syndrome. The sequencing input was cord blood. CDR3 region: CAAGGAEKTFF. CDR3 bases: TGTGCCGCAGGGGGCGCTGAGAAAACTTTCTTT. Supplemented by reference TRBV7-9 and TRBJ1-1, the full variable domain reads DTGVSQNPRHKITKRGQNVTFRCDPISEHNRLYWYRQTLGQGPEFLTYFQNEAQLEKSRLLSDRFSAERPKGSFSTLEIQRTEQGDSAMYLCAAGGAEKTFFGQGTRLTVV.